Presented here are 7 T cell receptor beta chains from one specimen sequenced in a study of T cells after yellow fever vaccination. TCRdb redid the calling of the 5' RACE reads with MiXCR, one entry per CDR3 protein. The data hold more than 450,000 distinct CDR3 sequences, with 21% observed a single time. Sample: PBMCs, taken roughly 20 days after the first yellow fever vaccination. These receptor sequences come from a man younger than 35 who received the YFV17D yellow fever vaccine.

This clonotype has just a few counts. The rearrangement joins TRBV7-2 to TRBJ2-3, with TRBD2 matching over 8 bases. This CDR3 region has 15 residues. The junction had 6 bases not matched to a gene; V was cut back by 4 bases and J by 3 bases. CDR1 and CDR2 (germline): SGHTA, FQGNSA. CDR3 in DNA: TGTGCCAGCAGCTCCCTACCGGGGGGGACAGATACGCAGTATTTT. It is translated as CASSSLPGGTDTQYF.

The CDR3 protein is CASSPGSGGLETQYF. CDR3 bases: TGTGCCAGCAGTCCTGGGAGCGGGGGGCTCGAGACCCAGTACTTC. This chain uses TRBV28 with TRBJ2-5; 9 nucleotides align to TRBD2. Germline V gene lookup returns CDR1 MDHEN and CDR2 SYDVKM. There are 15 residues in the CDR3. V shed 5 bases, J shed 5 bases, and the junction held 9 bases outside the gene matches. The full variable domain, its missing parts supplied by reference TRBV28 and TRBJ2-5, is DVKVTQSSRYLVKRTGEKVFLECVQDMDHENMFWYRQDPGLGLRLIYFSYDVKMKEKGDIPEGYSVSREKKERFSLILESASTNQTSMYLCASSPGSGGLETQYFGPGTRLLVL.

DNA for the CDR3: TGCGCCAGCAGCCAAGCCGAGAAGGGGAACACTGAAGCTTTCTTT. Its translation is CASSQAEKGNTEAFF. J is TRBJ1-1 and V is TRBV4-1; no clear D gene. The CDR3 runs to 15 residues. V lost 1 base and J 1 base, leaving 10 bases between the germline ends. Germline lookup yields CDR1 MGHRA and CDR2 YSYEKL.

The chain links TRBV19 to TRBJ2-1, with no clear D. Trimming shortened V by 3 bases and J by 8 bases, and 11 bases separated the two germline ends. The CDR3 extends over 13 amino acids. The V gene's germline CDR1 is LNHDA and CDR2 SQIVND (reference sequence). Here the CDR3 reads CASSIVGLDEQFF. The CDR3, as DNA: TGTGCCAGTAGTATTGTCGGTTTGGATGAGCAGTTCTTC.

V is TRBV27 and J is TRBJ1-2; D remains ambiguous. The CDR3 length is 14 residues. Trimming removed 8 bases at V and 2 bases at J, with 15 bases between. Germline assignment: CDR1 MNHEY and CDR2 SMNVEV (reference sequence). For the CDR3, the DNA is TGTGCCAGCGGTGACGCGCGTGGAAACTATGGCTACACCTTC. As protein: CASGDARGNYGYTF.

The table lists this clonotype with a few counts. J is TRBJ1-5 and V is TRBV9; unclear D gene. The CDR3 runs to 15 residues. The V and J ends lost 3 bases and 5 bases respectively, with 15 bases between them. Germline V gene lookup returns CDR1 SGDLS and CDR2 YYNGEE. The DNA of the CDR3 is TGTGCCAGCAGCGCGAAGGGAAGACCGGATCAGCCCCAGCATTTT. Its translation: CASSAKGRPDQPQHF.

This clonotype was counted between two and nine times. V usage is TRBV12-3 or TRBV12-4 and J usage is TRBJ2-5; D not certain. The CDR3 length is 12 residues. V lost 4 bases and J lost 5, with 8 bases in between. The CDR3, as DNA: TGTGCCAGCAGTTCTGCTTGGGAGACCCAGTACTTC. It codes for CASSSAWETQYF.